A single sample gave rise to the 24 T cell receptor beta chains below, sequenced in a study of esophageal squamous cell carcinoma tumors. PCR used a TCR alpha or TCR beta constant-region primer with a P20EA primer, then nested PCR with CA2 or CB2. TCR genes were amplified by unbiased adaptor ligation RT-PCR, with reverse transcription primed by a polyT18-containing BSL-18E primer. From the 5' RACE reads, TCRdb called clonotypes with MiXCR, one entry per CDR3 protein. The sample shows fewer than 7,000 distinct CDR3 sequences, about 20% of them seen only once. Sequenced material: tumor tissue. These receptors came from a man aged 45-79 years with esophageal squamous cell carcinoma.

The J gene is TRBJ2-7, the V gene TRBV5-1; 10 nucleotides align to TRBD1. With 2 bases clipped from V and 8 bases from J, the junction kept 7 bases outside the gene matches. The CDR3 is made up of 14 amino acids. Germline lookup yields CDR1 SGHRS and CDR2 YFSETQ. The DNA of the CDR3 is TGCGCCAGCAGCTTTGACGGCGACAGGGGGCAGCAGTACTTC. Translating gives CASSFDGDRGQQYF.

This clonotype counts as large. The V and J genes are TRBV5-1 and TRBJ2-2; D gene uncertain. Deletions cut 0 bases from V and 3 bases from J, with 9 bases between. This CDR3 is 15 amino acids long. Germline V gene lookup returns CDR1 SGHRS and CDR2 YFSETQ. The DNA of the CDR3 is TGCGCCAGCAGCTTGGCTCTGAGTTACACCGGGGAGCTGTTTTTT. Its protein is CASSLALSYTGELFF. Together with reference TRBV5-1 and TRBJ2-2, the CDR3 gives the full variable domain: KAGVTQTPRYLIKTRGQQVTLSCSPISGHRSVSWYQQTPGQGLQFLFEYFSETQRNKGNFPGRFSGRQFSNSRSEMNVSTLELGDSALYLCASSLALSYTGELFFGEGSRLTVL.

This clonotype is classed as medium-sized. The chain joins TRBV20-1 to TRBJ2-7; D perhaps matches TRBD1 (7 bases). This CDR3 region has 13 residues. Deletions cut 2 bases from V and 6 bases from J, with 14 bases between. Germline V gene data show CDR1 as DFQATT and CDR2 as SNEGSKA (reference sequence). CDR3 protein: CSARKAGGGEQYF. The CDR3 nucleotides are TGCAGTGCTAGAAAGGCAGGGGGAGGCGAGCAGTACTTC.

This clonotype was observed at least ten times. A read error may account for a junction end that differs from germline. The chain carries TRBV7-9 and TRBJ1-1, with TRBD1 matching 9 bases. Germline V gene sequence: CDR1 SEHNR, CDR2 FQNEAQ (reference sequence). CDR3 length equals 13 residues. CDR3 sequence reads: CVSETGGNTEAFF. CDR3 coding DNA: TGTGTCAGCGAGACAGGGGGGAACACTGAAGCTTTCTTT.

The CDR3 bases are TGTGCCAGCAGCCAAACCGGGACAGGGGTCTACGAGCAGTACTTC. This translates into CASSQTGTGVYEQYF. The chain joins TRBV28 to TRBJ2-7; 10 nucleotides agree with TRBD1. Germline-derived CDR1 and CDR2 are MDHEN and SYDVKM. There are 15 residues in the CDR3. V lost 6 bases to trimming and J lost 3 bases; unmatched junction nucleotides: 8.

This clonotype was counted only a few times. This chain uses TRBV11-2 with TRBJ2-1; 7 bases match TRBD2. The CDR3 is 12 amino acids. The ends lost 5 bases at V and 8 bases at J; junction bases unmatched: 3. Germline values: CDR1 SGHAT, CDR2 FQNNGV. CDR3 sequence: CASSRTRYEQFF. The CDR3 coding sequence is TGTGCCAGCAGCAGGACTAGGTATGAGCAGTTCTTC. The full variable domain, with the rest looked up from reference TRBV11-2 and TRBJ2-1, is EAGVAQSPRYKIIEKRQSVAFWCNPISGHATLYWYQQILGQGPKLLIQFQNNGVVDDSQLPKDRFSAERLKGVDSTLKIQPAKLEDSAVYLCASSRTRYEQFFGPGTRLTVL.

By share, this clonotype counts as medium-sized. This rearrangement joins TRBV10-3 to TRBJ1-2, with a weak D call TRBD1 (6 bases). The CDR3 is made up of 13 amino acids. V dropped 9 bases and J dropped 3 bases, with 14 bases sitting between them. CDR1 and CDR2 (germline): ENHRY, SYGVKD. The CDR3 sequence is CAMRNGTYYGYTF. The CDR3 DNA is TGTGCCATGAGAAACGGGACATACTATGGCTACACCTTC.

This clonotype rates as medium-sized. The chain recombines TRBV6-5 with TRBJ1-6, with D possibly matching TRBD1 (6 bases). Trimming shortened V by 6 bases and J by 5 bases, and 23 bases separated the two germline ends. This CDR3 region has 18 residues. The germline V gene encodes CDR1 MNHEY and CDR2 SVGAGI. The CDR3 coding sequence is TGTGCCAGCAGCGCGATATCGAAGGGACACCTAGATAATTCACCCCTCCACTTT. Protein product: CASSAISKGHLDNSPLHF.

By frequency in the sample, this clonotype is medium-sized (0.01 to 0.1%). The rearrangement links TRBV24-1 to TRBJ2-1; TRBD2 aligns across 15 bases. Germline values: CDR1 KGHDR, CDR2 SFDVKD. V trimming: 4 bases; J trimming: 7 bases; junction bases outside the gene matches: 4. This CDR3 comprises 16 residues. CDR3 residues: CATSDSGLAGGNEQFF. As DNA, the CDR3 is TGTGCCACCAGTGACTCCGGACTAGCGGGAGGGAATGAGCAGTTCTTC.

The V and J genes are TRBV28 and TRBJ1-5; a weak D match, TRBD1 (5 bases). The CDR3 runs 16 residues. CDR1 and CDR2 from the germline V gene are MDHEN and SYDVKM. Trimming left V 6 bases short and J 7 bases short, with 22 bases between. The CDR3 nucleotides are TGTGCCAGCAGAAACCGGGACGGTAATTTTCGACAGCCCCAGCATTTT. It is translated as CASRNRDGNFRQPQHF.

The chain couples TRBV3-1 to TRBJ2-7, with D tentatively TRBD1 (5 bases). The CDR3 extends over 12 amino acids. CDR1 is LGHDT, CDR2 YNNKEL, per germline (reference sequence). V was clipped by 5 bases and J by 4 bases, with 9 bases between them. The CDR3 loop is CASSATAYEQYF. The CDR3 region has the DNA TGTGCCAGCAGCGCGACAGCATACGAGCAGTACTTC.

Here the CDR3 reads CASRLTGGHTGELFF. The CDR3 DNA sequence: TGTGCCAGCAGGCTTACAGGGGGCCATACCGGGGAGCTGTTTTTT. The V and J genes are TRBV11-2 and TRBJ2-2; 9 bases fit TRBD1. The germline CDR1 and CDR2 sequences are SGHAT and FQNNGV. The CDR3 sequence is 15 residues long. J was trimmed by 5 bases and V by 6 bases; bases with no gene match: 7.

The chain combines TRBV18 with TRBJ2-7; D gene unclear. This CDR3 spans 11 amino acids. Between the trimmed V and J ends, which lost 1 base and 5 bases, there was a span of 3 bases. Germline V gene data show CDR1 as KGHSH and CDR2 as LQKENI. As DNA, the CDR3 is TGTGCCAGCTCACCACGCGACGAGCAGTACTTC. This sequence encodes CASSPRDEQYF.

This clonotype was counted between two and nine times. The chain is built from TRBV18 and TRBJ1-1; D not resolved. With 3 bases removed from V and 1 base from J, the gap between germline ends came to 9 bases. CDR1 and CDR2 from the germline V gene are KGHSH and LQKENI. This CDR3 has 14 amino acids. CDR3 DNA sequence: TGTGCCAGCTCACCTCGGTCGGCGAACACTGAAGCTTTCTTT. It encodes CASSPRSANTEAFF.

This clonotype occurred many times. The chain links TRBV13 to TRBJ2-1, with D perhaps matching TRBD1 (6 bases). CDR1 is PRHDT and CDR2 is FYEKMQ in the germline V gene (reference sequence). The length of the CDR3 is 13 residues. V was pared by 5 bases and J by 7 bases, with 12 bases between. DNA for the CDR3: TGTGCCAGCAGCGGGTCTCAGGGGAATGAGCAGTTCTTC. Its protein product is CASSGSQGNEQFF.

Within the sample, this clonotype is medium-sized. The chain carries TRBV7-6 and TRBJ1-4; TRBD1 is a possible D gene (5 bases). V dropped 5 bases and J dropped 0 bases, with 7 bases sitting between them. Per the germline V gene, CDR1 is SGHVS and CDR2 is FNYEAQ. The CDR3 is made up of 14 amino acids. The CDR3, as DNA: TGTGCCAGCAGCAAGACAGCAACTAATGAAAAACTGTTTTTT. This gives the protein CASSKTATNEKLFF.

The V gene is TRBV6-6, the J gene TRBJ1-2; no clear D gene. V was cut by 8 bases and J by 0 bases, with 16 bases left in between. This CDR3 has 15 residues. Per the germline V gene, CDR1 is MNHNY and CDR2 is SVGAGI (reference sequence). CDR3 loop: CASGRGNSANYGYTF. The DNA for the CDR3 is TGTGCCAGCGGACGGGGTAATTCAGCTAACTATGGCTACACCTTC.

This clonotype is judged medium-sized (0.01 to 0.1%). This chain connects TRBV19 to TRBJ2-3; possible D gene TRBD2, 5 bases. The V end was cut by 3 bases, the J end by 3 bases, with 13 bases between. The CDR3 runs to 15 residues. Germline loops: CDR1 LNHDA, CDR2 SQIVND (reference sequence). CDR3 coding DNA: TGTGCCAGTAGTATCGCGGTGGCGGGTACAGATACGCAGTATTTT. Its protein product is CASSIAVAGTDTQYF. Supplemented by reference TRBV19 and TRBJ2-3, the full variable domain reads DGGITQSPKYLFRKEGQNVTLSCEQNLNHDAMYWYRQDPGQGLRLIYYSQIVNDFQKGDIAEGYSVSREKKESFPLTVTSAQKNPTAFYLCASSIAVAGTDTQYFGPGTRLTVL.

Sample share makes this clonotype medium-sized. The CDR3 coding sequence is TGTGCCAGGAGCTCGGCCAAAAACATTCAGTACTTC. This sequence encodes CARSSAKNIQYF. The chain recombines TRBV24-1 with TRBJ2-4; D uncertain. Per germline, CDR1 KGHDR and CDR2 SFDVKD. The length of the CDR3 is 12 residues. V dropped 11 bases and J dropped 1 base, with 8 bases sitting between them.

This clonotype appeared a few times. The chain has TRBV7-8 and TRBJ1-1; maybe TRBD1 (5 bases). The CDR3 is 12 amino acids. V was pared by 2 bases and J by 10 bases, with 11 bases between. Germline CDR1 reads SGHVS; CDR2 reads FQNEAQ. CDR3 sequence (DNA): TGTGCCAGCAGCTTACCGGGGCTGCGAGCTTTCTTT. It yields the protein CASSLPGLRAFF.

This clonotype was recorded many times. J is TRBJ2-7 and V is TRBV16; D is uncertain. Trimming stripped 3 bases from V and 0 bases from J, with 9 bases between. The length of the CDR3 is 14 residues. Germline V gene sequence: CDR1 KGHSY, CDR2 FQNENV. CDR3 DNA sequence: TGTGCCAGCAGCCATTATCGGACCTCCTACGAGCAGTACTTC. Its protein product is CASSHYRTSYEQYF.

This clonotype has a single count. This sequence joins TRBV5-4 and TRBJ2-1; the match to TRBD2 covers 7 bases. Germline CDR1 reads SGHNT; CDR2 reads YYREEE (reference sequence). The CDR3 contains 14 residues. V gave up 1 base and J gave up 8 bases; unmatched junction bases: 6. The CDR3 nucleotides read TGTGCCAGCAGCTTGCTAATCGGGAGGTATGAGCAGTTCTTC. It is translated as CASSLLIGRYEQFF.

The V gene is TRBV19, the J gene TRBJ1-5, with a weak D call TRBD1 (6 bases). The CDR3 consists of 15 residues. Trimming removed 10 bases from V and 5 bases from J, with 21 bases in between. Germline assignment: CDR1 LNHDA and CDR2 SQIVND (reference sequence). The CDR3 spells CATSPEGGPYQPQHF. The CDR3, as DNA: TGTGCCACCTCGCCAGAGGGGGGGCCCTATCAGCCCCAGCATTTT.

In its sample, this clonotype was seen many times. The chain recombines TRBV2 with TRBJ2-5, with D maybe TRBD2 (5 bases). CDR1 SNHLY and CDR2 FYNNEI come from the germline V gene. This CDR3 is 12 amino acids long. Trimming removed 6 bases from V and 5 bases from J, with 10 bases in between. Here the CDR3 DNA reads TGTGCCAGCAGGACTACTTCCGAGACCCAGTACTTC. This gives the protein CASRTTSETQYF.